Listed below are T cell receptor beta chains from one sample, sequenced in a study of vaccination and CD4 T cells after COVID-19. Via MiXCR, TCRdb re-called the PCR reads, giving one row per CDR3 protein. The sample holds 13,000 or so distinct CDR3 sequences, over 45% seen once. Their specific antigens are unknown. The sequenced material came from CD4+ T cells from blood, cultured in vitro. The source is a human donor who had recovered from COVID-19. CDR3s include the opening cysteine and the closing phenylalanine or tryptophan. A D gene is named only where the DNA matches it firmly. Not every row has a clone size; where given, it reads once, few, many or a size class.

length: 15
J: TRBJ1-2
size: -
D: -
V: TRBV2
DNA: TGTGCCAGCAGGCCTGTTATGGGACACAGTTATGGCTACACCTTC
CDR3: CASRPVMGHSYGYTF

length: 15
J: TRBJ2-7
size: few
D: TRBD1
V: TRBV7-9
DNA: TGTGCCAGCAGCCAAGGACAGGTCCTCTCCTACGAGCAGTACTTC
CDR3: CASSQGQVLSYEQYF

length: 16
J: TRBJ2-3
size: -
D: -
V: TRBV5-1
DNA: TGCGCCAGCAGCTTTTGGGGGTCTGGGAGCACAGATACGCAGTATTTT
CDR3: CASSFWGSGSTDTQYF

length: 14
J: TRBJ2-2
size: -
D: -
V: TRBV27
DNA: TGTGCCAGCAGTTTGGATTTATACACCGGGGAGCTGTTTTTT
CDR3: CASSLDLYTGELFF

length: 15
J: TRBJ1-2
size: -
D: TRBD1
V: TRBV20-1
DNA: TGCAGTGCTAGAGACCTACGGACAGGAAGCTATGGCTACACCTTC
CDR3: CSARDLRTGSYGYTF

length: 15
J: TRBJ2-2
size: -
D: -
V: TRBV12-3/TRBV12-4
DNA: TGTGCCAGCAGTTATGGCGCTATGAACACCGGGGAGCTGTTTTTT
CDR3: CASSYGAMNTGELFF

length: 13
J: TRBJ1-1
size: -
D: -
V: TRBV10-1
DNA: TGCGCCAGCAGTGAGCCTAGGCAGACTGAAGCTTTCTTT
CDR3: CASSEPRQTEAFF

length: 14
J: TRBJ2-5
size: few
D: -
V: TRBV5-1
DNA: TGCGCCAGCAGCTCCTCAGGGATACAAGAGACCCAGTACTTC
CDR3: CASSSSGIQETQYF

length: 14
J: TRBJ1-4
size: few
D: TRBD1
V: TRBV2
DNA: TGTGCCAGCAGTTGGGACAGCCAAAATGAAAAACTGTTTTTT
CDR3: CASSWDSQNEKLFF

length: 16
J: TRBJ1-2
size: -
D: -
V: TRBV6-5
DNA: TGTGCCAGCAGTTACTCAGCCGTGGCAGGGTGGGATGGCTACACCTTC
CDR3: CASSYSAVAGWDGYTF

length: 16
J: TRBJ1-1
size: -
D: -
V: TRBV29-1
DNA: TGCAGCGTTGAAGATCTTGCGTGGGTGGTTAACACTGAAGCTTTCTTT
CDR3: CSVEDLAWVVNTEAFF

length: 14
J: TRBJ1-6
size: -
D: -
V: TRBV30
DNA: TGTGCCTGGAATGTTGATTACTATAATTCACCCCTCCACTTT
CDR3: CAWNVDYYNSPLHF

length: 16
J: TRBJ2-3
size: once
D: TRBD2
V: TRBV5-1
DNA: TGCGCCAGCAGCCCGGGCCCGGGAGGAAGTTCAGATACGCAGTATTTT
CDR3: CASSPGPGGSSDTQYF

length: 15
J: TRBJ1-1
size: -
D: TRBD1
V: TRBV5-1
DNA: TGCGCCAGCAGCTTGTGGGGACAGGGAGACACTGAAGCTTTCTTT
CDR3: CASSLWGQGDTEAFF

length: 14
J: TRBJ2-3
size: few
D: -
V: TRBV29-1
DNA: TGCAGCGTGGATGCCGGGACTCCGAAAGATACGCAGTATTTT
CDR3: CSVDAGTPKDTQYF

length: 15
J: TRBJ1-3
size: -
D: -
V: TRBV28
DNA: TGTGCCAGCAGTCCCGGGGGGCCCCCGGTCGACACCATATACTTT
CDR3: CASSPGGPPVDTIYF

length: 14
J: TRBJ1-5
size: few
D: -
V: TRBV6-1
DNA: TGTGCCAGCAGGACTACAGGGTCCAATCAGCCCCAGCATTTT
CDR3: CASRTTGSNQPQHF

length: 15
J: TRBJ2-7
size: -
D: TRBD1
V: TRBV12-3/TRBV12-4
DNA: TGTGCCAGCAGTTCTGGGGGACAGGGGGCGCGAGAGCAGTACTTC
CDR3: CASSSGGQGAREQYF

length: 14
J: TRBJ2-3
size: few
D: -
V: TRBV12-3/TRBV12-4
DNA: TGTGCCAGCACTCAACTGGAGGGGTCAGATACGCAGTATTTT
CDR3: CASTQLEGSDTQYF

length: 16
J: TRBJ2-7
size: few
D: TRBD1
V: TRBV5-4
DNA: TGTGCCAGCAGCTTGGATCTGACAGGGGGGACGTACGAGCAGTACTTC
CDR3: CASSLDLTGGTYEQYF

length: 16
J: TRBJ2-1
size: -
D: TRBD2
V: TRBV27
DNA: TGTGCCAGCAGTTTAAGGGGTAGCGGGGGGGCCTATGAGCAGTTCTTC
CDR3: CASSLRGSGGAYEQFF

length: 15
J: TRBJ1-1
size: -
D: TRBD1
V: TRBV2
DNA: TGTGCCAGCACTGGACAGGGGATGGGGAACACTGAAGCTTTCTTT
CDR3: CASTGQGMGNTEAFF

length: 13
J: TRBJ1-1
size: few
D: -
V: TRBV5-6
DNA: TGTGCCAGCAGCTTAGGCCAGCTCACTGAAGCTTTCTTT
CDR3: CASSLGQLTEAFF

length: 15
J: TRBJ2-3
size: few
D: TRBD1
V: TRBV11-2
DNA: TGTGCCAGCAGCTCGCAGGGGGCGCCCACAGATACGCAGTATTTT
CDR3: CASSSQGAPTDTQYF

length: 17
J: TRBJ2-3
size: -
D: TRBD2
V: TRBV6-5
DNA: TGTGCCAGCAGTTACTCTAGCGGGGGTCCCTTTGACGATACGCAGTATTTT
CDR3: CASSYSSGGPFDDTQYF

length: 16
J: TRBJ1-2
size: -
D: -
V: TRBV11-3
DNA: TGTGCCAGCAGCTTAGACTCGGCAGGGAGGAACTATGGCTACACCTTC
CDR3: CASSLDSAGRNYGYTF

length: 15
J: TRBJ1-5
size: -
D: -
V: TRBV27
DNA: TGTGCCAGCAGTTTATCGGGCCTTGGTGATCAGCCCCAGCATTTT
CDR3: CASSLSGLGDQPQHF

length: 16
J: TRBJ1-1
size: -
D: TRBD1
V: TRBV12-3/TRBV12-4
DNA: TGTGCCAGCAGTCACAGGACAGGGCCCTTGAACACTGAAGCTTTCTTT
CDR3: CASSHRTGPLNTEAFF

length: 13
J: TRBJ1-1
size: -
D: -
V: TRBV19
DNA: TGTGCCAGTAGTAGGAAAGTTAACACTGAAGCTTTCTTT
CDR3: CASSRKVNTEAFF

length: 15
J: TRBJ2-3
size: -
D: -
V: TRBV12-3/TRBV12-4
DNA: TGTGCCAGCAGTCCGGGGGGCTTAAGCACAGATACGCAGTATTTT
CDR3: CASSPGGLSTDTQYF

length: 16
J: TRBJ1-1
size: -
D: -
V: TRBV27
DNA: TGTGCCAGCAGTCCATGGGGTACCGTGATGAACACTGAAGCTTTCTTT
CDR3: CASSPWGTVMNTEAFF

length: 16
J: TRBJ2-2
size: -
D: -
V: TRBV7-6
DNA: TGTGCCAGCAGCTTAGGGACTACACTTAACACCGGGGAGCTGTTTTTT
CDR3: CASSLGTTLNTGELFF

length: 15
J: TRBJ1-2
size: few
D: TRBD1
V: TRBV2
DNA: TGTGCCAGCAGTGTCTTACAGGGGGTTATCTATGGCTACACCTTC
CDR3: CASSVLQGVIYGYTF

length: 14
J: TRBJ2-7
size: -
D: TRBD2
V: TRBV7-2
DNA: TGTGCCAGCACCCAGGGAGGGGTGCCCTACGAGCAGTACTTC
CDR3: CASTQGGVPYEQYF

length: 12
J: TRBJ1-1
size: -
D: -
V: TRBV20-1
DNA: TGCAGTGCTAGATTCGGGGACACTGAAGCTTTCTTT
CDR3: CSARFGDTEAFF

length: 15
J: TRBJ1-1
size: -
D: -
V: TRBV30
DNA: TGTGCCTGGGCGGGTGGCTTCGGAGGGAACACTGAAGCTTTCTTT
CDR3: CAWAGGFGGNTEAFF

length: 14
J: TRBJ2-2
size: few
D: TRBD1
V: TRBV18
DNA: TGTGCCAGTTCGTTCCAACAGGGGGCCGGGGAGCTGTTTTTT
CDR3: CASSFQQGAGELFF

length: 13
J: TRBJ2-5
size: -
D: -
V: TRBV30
DNA: TGTGCCTGGAAACAGGGCTCCAAGGAGACCCAGTACTTC
CDR3: CAWKQGSKETQYF

length: 17
J: TRBJ2-3
size: -
D: TRBD2
V: TRBV4-1
DNA: TGCGCCAGCAGCCAAGGAGAGATAGCGGGGGTAGAAGATACGCAGTATTTT
CDR3: CASSQGEIAGVEDTQYF

length: 15
J: TRBJ1-2
size: -
D: -
V: TRBV19
DNA: TGTGCCAGTAGTTGGAATGGTAGGTCCCTAAATGGCTACACCTTC
CDR3: CASSWNGRSLNGYTF

length: 15
J: TRBJ1-2
size: medium-sized
D: -
V: TRBV5-4
DNA: TGTGCCAGCAGCTTGTACCAGGGGAGGACCTATGGCTACACCTTC
CDR3: CASSLYQGRTYGYTF

length: 17
J: TRBJ2-2
size: few
D: -
V: TRBV5-1
DNA: TGCGCCAGCAGCCCTCACCCCCAGGGGACGAACACCGGGGAGCTGTTTTTT
CDR3: CASSPHPQGTNTGELFF

length: 14
J: TRBJ2-2
size: few
D: TRBD1
V: TRBV12-3/TRBV12-4
DNA: TGTGCCAGCAGTTTGTTCAGGGGGACCGGGGAGCTGTTTTTT
CDR3: CASSLFRGTGELFF

length: 13
J: TRBJ2-7
size: -
D: -
V: TRBV14
DNA: TGTGCCAGCAGCCTGACGGGAAGATACGAGCAGTACTTC
CDR3: CASSLTGRYEQYF

length: 15
J: TRBJ2-3
size: -
D: TRBD2
V: TRBV6-1
DNA: TGTGCCAGCAGCGAGCTAGCGGGGTCGGCAGATACGCAGTATTTT
CDR3: CASSELAGSADTQYF

length: 18
J: TRBJ2-4
size: -
D: TRBD2
V: TRBV7-8
DNA: TGTGCCAGCGGAGTGGGTCTAGCGGTGAATATAGCCAAAAACATTCAGTACTTC
CDR3: CASGVGLAVNIAKNIQYF

length: 13
J: TRBJ2-5
size: few
D: -
V: TRBV6-1
DNA: TGTGCCAGCAGTGGACAGCTCCAAGAGACCCAGTACTTC
CDR3: CASSGQLQETQYF

length: 16
J: TRBJ1-5
size: -
D: -
V: TRBV24-1
DNA: TGTGCCACCAGTGATCTCGGACGGCTCTTAGGGCAGCCCCAGCATTTT
CDR3: CATSDLGRLLGQPQHF

length: 15
J: TRBJ1-2
size: -
D: -
V: TRBV19
DNA: TGTGCCAGTAGTGTTTGGGGGTCAGACGTGGATGGCTACACCTTC
CDR3: CASSVWGSDVDGYTF

length: 14
J: TRBJ1-5
size: few
D: -
V: TRBV6-2/TRBV6-3
DNA: TGTGCCAGCAGTTACTATCGGGTCAATCAGCCCCAGCATTTT
CDR3: CASSYYRVNQPQHF

length: 13
J: TRBJ2-3
size: -
D: TRBD2
V: TRBV20-1
DNA: TGCAGTGGGTGGAGCGGGGCCACAGATACGCAGTATTTT
CDR3: CSGWSGATDTQYF

length: 11
J: TRBJ1-4
size: -
D: -
V: TRBV6-1
DNA: TGTGCCAGCAGTGTTAGTGAAAAACTGTTTTTT
CDR3: CASSVSEKLFF